This T cell receptor beta chain was sequenced in a study of T cell responses to AZD1222 COVID-19 vaccine. The germline V gene encodes CDR1 SGDLS and CDR2 YYNGEE. Trimming took 0 bases from V and 5 from J, leaving 14 bases between them. The CDR3 consists of 15 residues. Of note for this clone: Its specificity is unknown.

Broader study findings: Most donors were white British and more were female, and clonal diversity was possibly underestimated.

TCRdb keeps only in-frame clones here, not all; method: immunoSEQ multiplex PCR. Here the sample spans 120,000 or so clones, 70% to 90% being singletons. The rearrangement uses TRBV9 and TRBJ2-5; a possible D gene is TRBD2 (5 bases). Specimen: peripheral blood, collected on day 0 of AZD1222 vaccination. The sequence was collected from an adult in good health. The CDR3 DNA is TGTGCCAGCAGCGTAGCTGGAGGTAGATTGGAGACCCAGTACTTC. Encoded protein: CASSVAGGRLETQYF.